This T cell receptor (beta chain) is drawn from a study of tumor and adjacent non-tumor tissue in lung cancer. Germline V CDR1 and CDR2: SGHNT, YENEEA. The CDR3 extends over 19 amino acids. The library came from three nested PCR rounds adapted from ARM-PCR protocols. TCRdb recomputed calls from the multiplex PCR reads with MiXCR, one row per CDR3 protein. The sample has 60,000 to 70,000 distinct CDR3 sequences; 65% to 80% are singletons. A word on this clonotype: An end of the junction differs from the germline gene, which may be a read error.

RNA was extracted from bulk tissue without any cell sorting. Distant lung tissue was collected more than 3 cm away from the tumor edge. Between August and November 2014, newly diagnosed, chemotherapy-naive lung cancer patients underwent thoracic surgery in China. The chain has TRBV11-3 and TRBJ2-4; 7 nucleotides match TRBD2. Sequences were obtained from distant non-tumor lung tissue. The sequence came from a man in his sixties with non-small cell lung cancer. The CDR3 coding sequence is TGTGCCAGTAGCTTTTCCGGGACTTGCGGGAGTGCGAGACAAAACATTCAGTACTTC. It translates to CASSFSGTCGSARQNIQYF.